These T cell receptor beta chains were read from a single sample in a study of T cells expressing NK-cell markers. TCRdb reprocessed the 5' RACE reads and reports one entry per CDR3 protein, with no DNA. This sample contains about 460,000 distinct CDR3 sequences. The sample consisted of blood T cells: a sorted CD56 or NKG2C T cell subset, CD4+ or CD8+ T cells, or bulk PBMC T cells (not recorded which). All receptors derive from a woman in her 50s in good health. The CDR3 runs from the conserved cysteine through the conserved F or W. Each record gives: V gene, J gene, CDR3 protein.

TRBV24-1	TRBJ2-1	CATSEPTGWGEQFF
TRBV7-8	TRBJ2-1	CASSLLFEGEEFF
TRBV11-1	TRBJ2-3	CASSLLRGGSGGTQYF
TRBV10-3	TRBJ2-6	CAISESRGLRDGANVLTF
TRBV11-2	TRBJ2-1	CASSFNRDYHNEQFF
TRBV10-3	TRBJ1-1	CAISAVAWEGTEAFF
TRBV6-2/TRBV6-3	TRBJ2-3	CASTVGGNTDTQYF
TRBV5-1	TRBJ2-7	CASSTTGPGPYEQYF
TRBV11-2	TRBJ2-1	CASSFGDRVAYNEQFF
TRBV28	TRBJ2-7	CASTPIPDSNYEQYF
TRBV5-6	TRBJ2-5	CASSGTFSGTQYF
TRBV4-2	TRBJ2-1	CASSQALNRDNEQFF
TRBV5-1	TRBJ2-2	CASSLAGAPGELFF
TRBV5-1	TRBJ2-1	CASSKGDSYNEQFF
TRBV29-1	TRBJ2-3	CSVDVGRHRLARTDTQYF
TRBV24-1	TRBJ2-5	CATSDFQPGGTQYF
TRBV5-1	TRBJ1-5	CASSSDSTQPQHF
TRBV3-1	TRBJ2-3	CASSQDLQGRTDTQYF
TRBV18	TRBJ1-5	CASSPGPGNQPQHF
TRBV4-1	TRBJ1-3	CASSLDRVAGNTIYF
TRBV5-1	TRBJ2-1	CASSFSTRGVNEQFF
TRBV7-2	TRBJ1-5	CASSAQVLNQPQHF
TRBV11-2	TRBJ1-1	CASTLGRTSTEAFF
TRBV7-2	TRBJ2-4	CASSLGGSWDIQYF
TRBV5-5	TRBJ2-1	CASSPVTSGSLKGDEQFF
TRBV5-1	TRBJ2-1	CASSKGETRNNEQFF
TRBV12-3/TRBV12-4	TRBJ2-1	CASRTSESNEQFF
TRBV27	TRBJ1-1	CASSRGLETEAFF
TRBV6-2/TRBV6-3	TRBJ2-5	CASSYIGRGGQETQYF
TRBV5-6	TRBJ1-1	CASSPVGQFVVEAFF
TRBV6-1	TRBJ2-2	CAGALGANTGELFF
TRBV5-1	TRBJ1-2	CASKTGGDGYTF
TRBV18	TRBJ1-1	CASSPRWGLNTEAFF
TRBV6-2/TRBV6-3	TRBJ1-3	CASRGQGANSGNTIYF
TRBV12-3/TRBV12-4	TRBJ1-1	CASSAKGGIWNTEAFF
TRBV5-6	TRBJ1-6	CASSPEGGPSPLHF
TRBV3-1	TRBJ2-1	CASSPGTSGSYEQFF
TRBV24-1	TRBJ2-1	CATSDPLIYEQFF
TRBV7-2	TRBJ2-7	CASSFAGQRYEQYF
TRBV4-1	TRBJ1-4	CASSLGTGEFEKLFF
TRBV12-3/TRBV12-4	TRBJ1-1	CATANRNTEAFF
TRBV30	TRBJ2-7	CAWSALYEQYF
TRBV15	TRBJ2-5	CAASRDSGGPIF
TRBV4-2	TRBJ2-1	CASSQAEGNEQFF
TRBV27	TRBJ2-2	CASSLSGTAGRDTGELFF
TRBV9	TRBJ1-4	CASSGGPYNEKLFF
TRBV7-2	TRBJ2-2	CASSHGGDVRTGELFF
TRBV19	TRBJ2-1	CASSPALRGLNEQFF
TRBV11-3	TRBJ2-4	CASTGGLAKNIQYF